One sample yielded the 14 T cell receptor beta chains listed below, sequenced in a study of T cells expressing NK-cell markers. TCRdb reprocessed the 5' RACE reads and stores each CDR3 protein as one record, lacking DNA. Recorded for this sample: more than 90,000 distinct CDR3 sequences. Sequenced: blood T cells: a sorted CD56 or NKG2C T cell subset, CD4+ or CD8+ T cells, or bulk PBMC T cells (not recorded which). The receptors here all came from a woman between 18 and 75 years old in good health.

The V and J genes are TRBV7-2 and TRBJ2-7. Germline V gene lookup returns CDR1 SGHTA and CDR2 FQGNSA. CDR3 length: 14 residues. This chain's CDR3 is CASSNNLRTYEQYF.

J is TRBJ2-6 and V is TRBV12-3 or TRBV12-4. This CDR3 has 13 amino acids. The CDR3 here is CASGSQVANVLTF.

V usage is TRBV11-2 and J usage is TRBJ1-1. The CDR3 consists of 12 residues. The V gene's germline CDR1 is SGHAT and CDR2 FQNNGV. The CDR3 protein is CASSLDSPRAFF.

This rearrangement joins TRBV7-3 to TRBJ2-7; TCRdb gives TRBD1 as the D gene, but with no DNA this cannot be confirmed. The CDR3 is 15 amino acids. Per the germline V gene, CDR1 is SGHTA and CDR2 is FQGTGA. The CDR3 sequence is CASNRQNSTSYEQYF.

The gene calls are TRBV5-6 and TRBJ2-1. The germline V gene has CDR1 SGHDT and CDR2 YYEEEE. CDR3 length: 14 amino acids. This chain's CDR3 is CASVDRGSYNEQFF.

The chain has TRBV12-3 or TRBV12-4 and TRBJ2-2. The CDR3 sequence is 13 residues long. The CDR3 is CASLAANTGELFF.

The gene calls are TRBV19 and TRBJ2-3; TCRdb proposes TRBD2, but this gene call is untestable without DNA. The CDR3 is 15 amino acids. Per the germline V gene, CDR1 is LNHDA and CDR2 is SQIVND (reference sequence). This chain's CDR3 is CASRVLAGGTDTQYF.

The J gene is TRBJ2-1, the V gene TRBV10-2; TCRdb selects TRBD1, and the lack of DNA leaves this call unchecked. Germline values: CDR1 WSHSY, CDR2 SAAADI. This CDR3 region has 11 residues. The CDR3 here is CASSDDRVGFF.

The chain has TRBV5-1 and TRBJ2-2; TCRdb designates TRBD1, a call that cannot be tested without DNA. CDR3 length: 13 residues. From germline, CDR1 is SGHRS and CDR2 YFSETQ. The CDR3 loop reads CASSLGQPGELFF.

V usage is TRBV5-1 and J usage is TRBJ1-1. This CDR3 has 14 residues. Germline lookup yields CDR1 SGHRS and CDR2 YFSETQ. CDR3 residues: CASSLALDGGEAFF.

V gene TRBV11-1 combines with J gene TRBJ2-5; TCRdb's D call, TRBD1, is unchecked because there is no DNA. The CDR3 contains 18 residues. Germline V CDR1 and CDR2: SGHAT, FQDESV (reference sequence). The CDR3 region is CASSFSAGLWDNQETQYF.

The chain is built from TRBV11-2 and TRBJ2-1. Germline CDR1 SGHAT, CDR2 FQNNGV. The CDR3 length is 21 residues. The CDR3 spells CASSLVIVRTSADDSYNEQFF.

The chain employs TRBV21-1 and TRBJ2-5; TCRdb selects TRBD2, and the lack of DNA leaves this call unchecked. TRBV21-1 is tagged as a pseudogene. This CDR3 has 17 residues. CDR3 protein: CASSKRVPGLTQETQYF.

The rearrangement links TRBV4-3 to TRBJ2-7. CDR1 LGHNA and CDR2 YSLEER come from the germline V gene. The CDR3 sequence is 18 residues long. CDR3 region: CASSQDLGGLGEVYEQYF.